The clone carrying this T cell receptor (beta chain) was seen more than once but under ten times. Its cognate antigen is unknown. Germline V gene sequence: CDR1 DFQATT, CDR2 SNEGSKA (reference sequence). This CDR3 comprises 16 residues. J gave up 7 bases and V 3 bases, and 10 bases lay outside the gene matches. This sample is drawn from a study of T cells in Graves' hyperthyroidism and ophthalmopathy. Study-wide findings and caveats: Expanded thyroid clonotypes (above 0.001) were mostly also found in blood.

There were TCR beta CDR3 regions amplified from RNA transcripts. The primer set for the first-round RT-PCR of the TCR CDR3 was HTBI. TCRdb independently ran MiXCR on the multiplex PCR reads; one entry per CDR3 protein. The table has about 420,000 distinct CDR3 sequences, roughly an eighth seen once. Patients were excluded for uncontrolled infection, other autoimmune disease, pregnancy or lactation. The sequencing input was blood. This chain links TRBV20-1 with TRBJ2-2, with 11 bases that match TRBD2. The TCR comes from a woman younger than 35 with Graves' hyperthyroidism. CDR3: CSARDTLAGEFGELFF. For the CDR3, the DNA is TGCAGTGCTAGGGATACACTAGCGGGAGAGTTCGGGGAGCTGTTTTTT.